This TCR beta chain was profiled in a study of T cell repertoires in cytomegalovirus infection (dated by TCRdb to 2018 to 2020). For the wider study: The HLA type of each donor mattered for the analysis, because public TCR beta signatures pointed to carriage of CMV infection along with the matching HLA type. The full study reports these points: The ex vivo response was dominated by HLA-C-restricted CMV-specific TCR beta clonotypes, which also provided the single most frequent clonotype in two of eight donors. Carriers of CMV infection plus the relevant HLA type were discriminated by the cumulative frequency of public TCR beta family members in the study cohort and in an independent 352-donor cohort.

Sequencing instrument: Illumina HiSeq 1500. TCRdb reran the public reads through fastp at Q25 and MiXCR, keeping productive beta chains. Rows with one shared CDR3 protein collapse into an entry with the most common genes and DNA. This sample gives some 680,000 distinct CDR3 sequences in total; about 40% of them show up just once. The ten largest clones represent around 2.8% of the sample. This clonotype was detected a few times. The specificity of this receptor is unknown. Per-nucleotide qualities are absent, and no much larger clonotype sits a single base away. CDR1 and CDR2, per the germline V gene, are SGHRS and YFSETQ. V is clipped by 2 bases and J by 1 base, and the sequence between their germline boundaries is 11 bases long. From the cysteine through the phenylalanine, the CDR3 covers 15 amino acids. Solely the CDR3 DNA is kept, with 45 bases framed from the first base.

This sequence originates from a human donor in good health (CMV status not recorded). Some clones in this sample may be carry-over from other donors' samples. The specimen sequenced was PBMCs. The V and J genes are TRBV5-1 and TRBJ2-3; a confident D gene designation cannot be given. At the DNA level, the sequence is TGCGCCAGCAGCTTCGGGCAGGCGCGCACAGATACGCAGTATTTT. This is translated as CASSFGQARTDTQYF.